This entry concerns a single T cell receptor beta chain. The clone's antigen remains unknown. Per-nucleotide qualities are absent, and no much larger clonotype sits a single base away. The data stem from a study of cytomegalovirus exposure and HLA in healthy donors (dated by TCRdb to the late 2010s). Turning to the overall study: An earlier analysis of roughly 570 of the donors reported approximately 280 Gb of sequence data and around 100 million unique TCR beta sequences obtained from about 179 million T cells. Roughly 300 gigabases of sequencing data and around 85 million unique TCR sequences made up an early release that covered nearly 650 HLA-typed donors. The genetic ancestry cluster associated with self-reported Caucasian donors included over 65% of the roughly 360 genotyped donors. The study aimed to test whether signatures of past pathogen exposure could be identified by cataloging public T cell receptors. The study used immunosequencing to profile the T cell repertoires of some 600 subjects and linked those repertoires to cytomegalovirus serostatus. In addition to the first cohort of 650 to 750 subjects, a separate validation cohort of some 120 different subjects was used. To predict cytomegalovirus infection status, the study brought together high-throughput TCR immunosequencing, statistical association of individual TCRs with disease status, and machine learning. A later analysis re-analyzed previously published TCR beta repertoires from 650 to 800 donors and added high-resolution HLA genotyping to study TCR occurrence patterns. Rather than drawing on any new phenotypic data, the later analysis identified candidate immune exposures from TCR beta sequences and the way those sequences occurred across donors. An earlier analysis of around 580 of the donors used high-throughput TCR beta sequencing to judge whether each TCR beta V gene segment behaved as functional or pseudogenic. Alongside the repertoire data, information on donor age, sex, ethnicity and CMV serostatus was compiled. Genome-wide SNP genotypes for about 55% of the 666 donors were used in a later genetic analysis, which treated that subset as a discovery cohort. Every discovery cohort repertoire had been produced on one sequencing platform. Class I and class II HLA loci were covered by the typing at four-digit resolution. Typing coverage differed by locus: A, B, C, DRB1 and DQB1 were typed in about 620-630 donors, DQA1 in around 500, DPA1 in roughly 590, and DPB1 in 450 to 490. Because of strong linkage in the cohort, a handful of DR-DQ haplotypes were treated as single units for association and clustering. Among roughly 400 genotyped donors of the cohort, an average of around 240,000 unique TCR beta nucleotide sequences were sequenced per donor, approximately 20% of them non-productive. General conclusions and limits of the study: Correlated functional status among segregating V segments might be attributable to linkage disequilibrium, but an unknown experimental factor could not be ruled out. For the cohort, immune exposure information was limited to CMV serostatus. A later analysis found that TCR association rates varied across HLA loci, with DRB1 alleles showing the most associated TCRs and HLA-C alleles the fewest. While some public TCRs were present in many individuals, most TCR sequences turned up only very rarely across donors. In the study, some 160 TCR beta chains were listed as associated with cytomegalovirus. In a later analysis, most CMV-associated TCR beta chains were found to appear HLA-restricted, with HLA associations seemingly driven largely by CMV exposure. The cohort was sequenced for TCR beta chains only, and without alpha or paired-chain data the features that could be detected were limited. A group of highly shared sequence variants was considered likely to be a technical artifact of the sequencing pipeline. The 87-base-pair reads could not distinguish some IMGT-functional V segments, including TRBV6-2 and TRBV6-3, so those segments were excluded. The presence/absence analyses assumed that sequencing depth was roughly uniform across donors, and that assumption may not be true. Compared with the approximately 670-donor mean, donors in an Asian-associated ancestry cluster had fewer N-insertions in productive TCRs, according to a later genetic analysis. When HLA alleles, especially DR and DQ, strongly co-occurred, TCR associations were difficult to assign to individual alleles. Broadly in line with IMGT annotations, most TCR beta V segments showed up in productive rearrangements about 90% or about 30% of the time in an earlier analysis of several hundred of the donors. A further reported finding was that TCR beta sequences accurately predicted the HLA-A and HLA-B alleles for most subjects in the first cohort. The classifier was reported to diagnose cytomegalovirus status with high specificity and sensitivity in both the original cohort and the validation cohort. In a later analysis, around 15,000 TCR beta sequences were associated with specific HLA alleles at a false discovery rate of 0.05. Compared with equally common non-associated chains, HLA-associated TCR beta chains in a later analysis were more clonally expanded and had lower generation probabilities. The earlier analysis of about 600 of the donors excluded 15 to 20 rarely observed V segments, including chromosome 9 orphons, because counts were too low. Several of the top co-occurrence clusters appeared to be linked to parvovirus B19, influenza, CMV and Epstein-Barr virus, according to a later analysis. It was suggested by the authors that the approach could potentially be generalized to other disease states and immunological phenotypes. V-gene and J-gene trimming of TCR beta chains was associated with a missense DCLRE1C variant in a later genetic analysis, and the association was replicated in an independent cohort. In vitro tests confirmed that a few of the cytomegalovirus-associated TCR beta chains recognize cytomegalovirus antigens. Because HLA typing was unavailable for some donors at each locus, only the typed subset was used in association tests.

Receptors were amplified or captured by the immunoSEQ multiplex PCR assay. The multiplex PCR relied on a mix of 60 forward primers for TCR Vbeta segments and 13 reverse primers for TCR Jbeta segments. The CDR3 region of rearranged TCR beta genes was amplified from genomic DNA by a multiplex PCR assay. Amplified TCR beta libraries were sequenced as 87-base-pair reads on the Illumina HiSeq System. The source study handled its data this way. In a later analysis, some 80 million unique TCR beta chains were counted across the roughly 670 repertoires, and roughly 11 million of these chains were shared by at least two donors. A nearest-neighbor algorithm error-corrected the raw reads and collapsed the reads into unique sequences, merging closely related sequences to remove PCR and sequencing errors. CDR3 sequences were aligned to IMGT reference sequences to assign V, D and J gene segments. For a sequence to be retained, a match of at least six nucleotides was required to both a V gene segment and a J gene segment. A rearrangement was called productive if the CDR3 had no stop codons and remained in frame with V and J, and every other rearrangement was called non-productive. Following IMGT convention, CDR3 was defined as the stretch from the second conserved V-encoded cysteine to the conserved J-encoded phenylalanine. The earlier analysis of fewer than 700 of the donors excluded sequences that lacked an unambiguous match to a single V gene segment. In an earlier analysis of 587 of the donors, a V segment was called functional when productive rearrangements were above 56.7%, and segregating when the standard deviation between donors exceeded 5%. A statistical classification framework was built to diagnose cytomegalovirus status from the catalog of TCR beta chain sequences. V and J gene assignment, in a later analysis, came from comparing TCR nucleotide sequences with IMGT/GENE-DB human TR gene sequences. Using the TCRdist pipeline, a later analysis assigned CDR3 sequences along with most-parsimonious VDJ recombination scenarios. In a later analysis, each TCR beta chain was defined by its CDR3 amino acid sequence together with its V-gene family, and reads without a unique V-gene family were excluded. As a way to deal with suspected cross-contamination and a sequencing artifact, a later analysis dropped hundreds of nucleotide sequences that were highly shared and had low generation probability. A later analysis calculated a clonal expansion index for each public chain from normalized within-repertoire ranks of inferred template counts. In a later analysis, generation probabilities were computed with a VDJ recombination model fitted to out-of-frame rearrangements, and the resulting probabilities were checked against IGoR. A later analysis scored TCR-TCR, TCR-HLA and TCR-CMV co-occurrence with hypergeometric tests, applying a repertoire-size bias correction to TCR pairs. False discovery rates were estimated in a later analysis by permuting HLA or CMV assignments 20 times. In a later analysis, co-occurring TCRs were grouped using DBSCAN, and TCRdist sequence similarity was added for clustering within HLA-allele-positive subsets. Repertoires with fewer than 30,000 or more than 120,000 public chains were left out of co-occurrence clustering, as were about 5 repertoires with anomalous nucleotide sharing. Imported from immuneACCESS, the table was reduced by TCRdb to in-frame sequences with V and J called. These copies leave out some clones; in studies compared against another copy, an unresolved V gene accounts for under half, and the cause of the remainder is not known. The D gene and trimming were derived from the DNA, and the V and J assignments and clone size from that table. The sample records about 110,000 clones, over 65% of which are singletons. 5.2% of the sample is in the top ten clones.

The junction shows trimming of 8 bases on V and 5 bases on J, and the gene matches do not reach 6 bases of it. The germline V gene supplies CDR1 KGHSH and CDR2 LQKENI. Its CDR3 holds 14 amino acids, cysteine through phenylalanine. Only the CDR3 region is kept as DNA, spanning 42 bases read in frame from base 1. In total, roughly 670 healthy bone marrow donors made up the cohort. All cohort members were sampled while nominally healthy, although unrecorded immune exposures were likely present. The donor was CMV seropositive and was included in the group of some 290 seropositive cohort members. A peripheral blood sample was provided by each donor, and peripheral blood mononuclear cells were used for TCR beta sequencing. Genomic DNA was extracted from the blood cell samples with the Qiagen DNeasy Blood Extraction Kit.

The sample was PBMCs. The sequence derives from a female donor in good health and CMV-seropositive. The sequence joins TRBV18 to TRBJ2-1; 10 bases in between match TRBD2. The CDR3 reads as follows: CASGRLAGHNEQFF. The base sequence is TGTGCCAGCGGGCGACTAGCGGGCCACAATGAGCAGTTCTTC.